These 19 T cell receptor beta chains share one sample of origin, sequenced in a study of T cells in Graves' hyperthyroidism and ophthalmopathy (dated by TCRdb to between 2018 and 2020). Library prep was done by multiplex PCR. The run used an Illumina HiSeq 2000. The TCR beta CDR3 regions were amplified from the RNA transcripts. The TCR CDR3 was subjected to a first round of RT-PCR using the HTBI primer set and the Qiagen OneStep RT-PCR kit. TCRdb took the public reads, trimmed them with fastp at Q25, ran MiXCR for clone calling and kept in-frame beta chains. Each entry is one CDR3 protein sequence, shown with its most common DNA and genes. Present in this sample are 610,000 or so distinct CDR3 sequences, about half of which were seen just once. Around 7.7% of the sample is in the top ten clones. Sequencing was carried out using peripheral blood or thyroid tissue (not recorded which). The receptors come from a woman between 18 and 30 years old with Graves' hyperthyroidism.

This chain links TRBV6-2 or TRBV6-3 with TRBJ1-5; D unresolved. This CDR3 is 15 amino acids long. Trimming took 6 bases from V and 9 from J, leaving 21 bases between them. CDR1 is MNHEY, CDR2 SVGEGT, per germline. The CDR3 coding sequence is TGTGCCAGCAGGTCCTTCGCGACGGTCTCGGGGCCCCAGCATTTT. Translating gives CASRSFATVSGPQHF.

The chain has TRBV29-1 and TRBJ2-7; 9 nucleotides align to TRBD2. V trimming: 5 bases; J trimming: 7 bases; junction bases outside the gene matches: 12. CDR3 length equals 14 residues. The germline V gene encodes CDR1 SQVTM and CDR2 ANQGSEA. CDR3 residues: CSVWTSEGYNEQYF. The CDR3 DNA follows: TGCAGCGTTTGGACTAGCGAGGGGTACAATGAGCAGTACTTC.

The chain carries TRBV3-1 and TRBJ2-7; 12 nucleotides align to TRBD2. J was trimmed by 4 bases and V by 4 bases; bases with no gene match: 5. The length of the CDR3 is 15 residues. Looked up from germline, CDR1 is LGHDT and CDR2 is YNNKEL (reference sequence). CDR3 residues: CASSRGLAGSYEQYF. The CDR3 nucleotides are TGTGCCAGCAGCCGGGGACTAGCGGGTTCTTACGAGCAGTACTTC.

Concerning this clonotype itself: The germline gene is not matched at one end of the junction; a read error may be the cause. The CDR3 DNA follows: TGTGCCAGCAGCCTAGCCGGGACAGCTATCAATCAGCCCCAGCATTTT. Translation: CASSLAGTAINQPQHF. The rearrangement links TRBV7-2 to TRBJ1-5; 7 bases are a match to TRBD1. From germline, CDR1 is SGHTA and CDR2 FQGNSA. This CDR3 is 16 amino acids long.

The V and J genes are TRBV29-1 and TRBJ1-2; D is uncertain. V was cut by 4 bases and J by 2 bases, with 11 bases left in between. The CDR3 has 13 amino acids. Looked up from germline, CDR1 is SQVTM and CDR2 is ANQGSEA. The CDR3 loop reads CSVGGSTNYGYTF. Here the CDR3 DNA reads TGCAGCGTTGGAGGCAGTACGAACTATGGCTACACCTTC. The entire variable domain, with the rest obtained from reference TRBV29-1 and TRBJ1-2, is as follows: SAVISQKPSRDICQRGTSLTIQCQVDSQVTMMFWYRQQPGQSLTLIATANQGSEATYESGFVIDKFPISRPNLTFSTLTVSNMSPEDSSIYLCSVGGSTNYGYTFGSGTRLTVV.

CDR3: CASSFRNRGETQYF. DNA for the CDR3: TGTGCCAGCAGCTTTCGGAACAGGGGTGAGACCCAGTACTTC. This chain uses TRBV7-9 with TRBJ2-5; 7 positions agree with TRBD1. Germline trimming cut 3 bases from V and 5 bases from J; bases unmatched to any gene: 6. The germline gives CDR1 SEHNR, CDR2 FQNEAQ (reference sequence). This CDR3 region has 14 residues. Full variable domain (remainder filled in from reference TRBV7-9 and TRBJ2-5): DTGVSQNPRHKITKRGQNVTFRCDPISEHNRLYWYRQTLGQGPEFLTYFQNEAQLEKSRLLSDRFSAERPKGSFSTLEIQRTEQGDSAMYLCASSFRNRGETQYFGPGTRLLVL.

This clonotype has a count of ten or more. The chain uses TRBV4-2 and TRBJ1-2; D gene unclear. The CDR3 covers 12 residues. The germline V gene encodes CDR1 LGHNA and CDR2 YNFKEQ. Trimming took 0 bases from V and 8 from J, leaving 7 bases between them. The DNA of the CDR3 is TGTGCCAGCAGCCAAGATGGACGCGGCTACACCTTC. Amino acids: CASSQDGRGYTF.

This clonotype was observed once. This chain connects TRBV7-6 to TRBJ2-7, with D maybe TRBD1 (6 bases). V lost 0 bases and J 3 bases, leaving 12 bases between the germline ends. The CDR3 sequence is 15 residues long. CDR1 is SGHVS and CDR2 is FNYEAQ in the germline V gene. The CDR3 DNA is TGTGCCAGCAGCTTAGCGTCGGGACAAAACTACGAGCAGTACTTC. Protein sequence: CASSLASGQNYEQYF.

Of note for this clonotype: A much larger clone lies one base from this, so it may be a read error. This sequence joins TRBV10-3 and TRBJ1-1; D remains unclear. The CDR3 spans 16 residues. V lost 6 bases and J lost 5, with 22 bases in between. Germline V gene data show CDR1 as ENHRY and CDR2 as SYGVKD. CDR3 protein: CAIRTTGPMMRTEAFF. The CDR3 coding sequence is TGTGCCATCAGGACGACCGGGCCTATGATGAGGACTGAAGCTTTCTTT.

The rearrangement links TRBV12-3 or TRBV12-4 to TRBJ1-5; 8 bases match TRBD1. The CDR3 is made up of 17 amino acids. The V and J ends lost 3 bases and 0 bases, in that order; junction bases with no gene match: 7. The CDR3 is CASSLFGTGYSNQPQHF. DNA of the CDR3: TGTGCCAGCAGTTTGTTTGGGACAGGTTATAGCAATCAGCCCCAGCATTTT.

In its sample, this clonotype was seen many times. The chain uses TRBV20-1 and TRBJ2-7; no clear D gene. The V gene lost 7 bases and the J gene lost 1 base, with 32 bases spanning the gap. The V gene's germline CDR1 is DFQATT and CDR2 SNEGSKA (reference sequence). The CDR3 is made up of 19 amino acids. In nucleotides, the CDR3 is TGCAGTGTTCTTCCCGTTCTACCGAGCCCCCGGACCATATCCTACGAGCAGTACTTC. Translated: CSVLPVLPSPRTISYEQYF.

V is TRBV24-1 and J is TRBJ2-1; a possible D gene is TRBD1 (7 bases). This CDR3 has 14 amino acids. Germline assignment: CDR1 KGHDR and CDR2 SFDVKD. V lost 5 bases to trimming and J lost 5 bases, with 12 bases between them. CDR3 in DNA: TGTGCCACCAGTGGGAGGGGGCAGCACAATGAGCAGTTCTTC. This encodes CATSGRGQHNEQFF.

A word on this clonotype: Because it lacks the conserved phenylalanine or tryptophan at the end, this CDR3 is likely a read error. The V gene is TRBV12-3 or TRBV12-4, the J gene TRBJ2-5; no definite D call. The CDR3 spans 11 residues. Deletions cut 5 bases from V and 7 bases from J, with 8 bases between. This CDR3 is CASSPARTQYS. DNA for the CDR3: TGTGCCAGCAGTCCGGCGCGGACCCAGTACTCC.

This clonotype was seen just once. The chain joins TRBV25-1 to TRBJ1-1; D is possibly TRBD1 (5 bases). The CDR3 consists of 13 residues. From germline, CDR1 is MGHDK and CDR2 SYGVNS. The CDR3 sequence is CAKLTVYSTEAFF. The CDR3 DNA is TGTGCTAAATTGACAGTTTATTCCACTGAAGCTTTCTTT.

This clonotype was seen a few times. The chain links TRBV5-4 to TRBJ2-7; perhaps TRBD2 as D (5 bases). There are 18 residues in the CDR3. Per the germline V gene, CDR1 is SGHNT and CDR2 is YYREEE (reference sequence). Trimming removed 1 base from V and 0 bases from J, with 20 bases in between. The CDR3 bases are TGTGCCAGCAGCTTGAAGCGTTGGGCCGGGGAGAGCTCCTACGAGCAGTACTTC. As protein: CASSLKRWAGESSYEQYF.

This clonotype was seen at least ten times. J is TRBJ1-2 and V is TRBV20-1; the D gene is possibly TRBD1 (5 bases). V gave up 2 bases and J gave up 8 bases, with 9 bases separating them. The CDR3 runs to 11 residues. Germline V lookup: CDR1 DFQATT, CDR2 SNEGSKA (reference sequence). The CDR3 nucleotides read TGCAGTGCTAGACAAGGGGAAGGCTACACCTTC. Translating gives CSARQGEGYTF.

V and J are TRBV9 and TRBJ1-1, with D maybe TRBD1 (6 bases). The germline V and J ends were trimmed by 3 bases and 4 bases, with 19 bases remaining between them. The CDR3 totals 16 residues. Per germline, CDR1 SGDLS and CDR2 YYNGEE. The CDR3 coding sequence is TGTGCCAGCAGCGCTAACCTAGCGGGAGGGGGCACTGAAGCTTTCTTT. It specifies CASSANLAGGGTEAFF.

The sample holds a few counts of this clonotype. V usage is TRBV19 and J usage is TRBJ1-1; TRBD1 might be the D (6 bases). The germline CDR1 and CDR2 sequences are LNHDA and SQIVND (reference sequence). The CDR3 consists of 12 residues. V was trimmed by 7 bases and J by 4 bases, leaving 10 bases between them. The DNA for the CDR3 is TGTGCCAGTATAGGCAGGGGCACTGAAGCTTTCTTT. Its protein product is CASIGRGTEAFF.

The gene calls are TRBV29-1 and TRBJ1-5, with 8 positions matching TRBD1. The CDR3 contains 18 residues. V shed 3 bases, J shed 6 bases, and the junction held 19 bases outside the gene matches. CDR1 SQVTM and CDR2 ANQGSEA come from the germline V gene. The CDR3 reads CSVETSSLESGTGQPQHF. CDR3 coding DNA: TGCAGCGTTGAGACTAGCAGCTTGGAGTCAGGGACAGGTCAGCCCCAGCATTTT.